These 26 T cell receptor beta chains originate from one sample sequenced in a study of vaccination and CD4 T cells after COVID-19. Their cognate antigens are unknown. Treatment indicated: approximately 10-day PBMC culture with coronavirus spike peptide pools or control peptides (ViraFEST assay). The assay that was used to sequence DNA from cultured CD4+ T cells was the Oncomine TCR Beta short-read assay. TCRdb called the PCR reads again in MiXCR, with one record for every CDR3 protein. The table shows about 16,000 distinct CDR3 sequences, with around 47% occurring only once. Sequenced here: CD4+ T cells from blood, cultured in vitro, sampled before SARS-CoV-2 vaccination. Receptors originate from a human donor who had recovered from COVID-19.

This CDR3 reads CASSLSGTPYGYTF. Here the CDR3 DNA reads TGTGCCAGCAGCTTATCCGGGACACCCTATGGCTACACCTTC. This chain links TRBV7-9 with TRBJ1-2; D is possibly TRBD1 (6 bases). V lost 2 bases, J lost 4 bases, and 11 bases lay in between. The CDR3 consists of 14 residues. Germline values: CDR1 SEHNR, CDR2 FQNEAQ (reference sequence).

A few counts support this clonotype. The chain employs TRBV5-4 and TRBJ2-3, with D maybe TRBD2 (5 bases). This CDR3 comprises 14 residues. The germline V gene has CDR1 SGHNT and CDR2 YYREEE (reference sequence). Deletions cut 4 bases from V and 0 bases from J, with 9 bases between. CDR3 amino acids: CASSAGLSTDTQYF. CDR3 in DNA: TGTGCCAGCAGCGCCGGACTGAGCACAGATACGCAGTATTTT.

This chain's CDR3 is CASSLSFNTGELFF. The CDR3 nucleotides are TGTGCCAGCAGCTTATCCTTCAACACCGGGGAGCTGTTTTTT. The chain is built from TRBV7-6 and TRBJ2-2, with no clear D. V was cut by 2 bases and J by 2 bases, with 6 bases left in between. Germline values: CDR1 SGHVS, CDR2 FNYEAQ. This CDR3 contains 14 residues.

This clonotype was detected only a few times. The chain joins TRBV19 to TRBJ2-1; D might be TRBD2 (6 bases). The CDR3 has 19 residues. Germline V gene data show CDR1 as LNHDA and CDR2 as SQIVND (reference sequence). V was shortened by 5 bases and J by 0 bases, with 23 bases between the two germline ends. The CDR3: CASSPRSATGVISYNEQFF. The CDR3 DNA is TGTGCCAGTAGTCCCAGGTCTGCTACGGGAGTTATCTCCTACAATGAGCAGTTCTTC.

V usage is TRBV4-1 and J usage is TRBJ2-5; 8 bases line up with TRBD2. The CDR3 is 13 amino acids. V shed 5 bases and J 5 bases; nucleotides not matched to a gene: 4. Germline V CDR1 and CDR2: MGHRA, YSYEKL. CDR3 sequence: CASSIGGGETQYF. CDR3 coding DNA: TGCGCCAGCAGCATAGGCGGGGGGGAGACCCAGTACTTC.

This clonotype was seen only once. The V gene is TRBV28, the J gene TRBJ2-3; D gene uncertain. The V gene lost 2 bases and the J gene lost 7 bases, with 7 bases spanning the gap. The CDR3 has 12 residues. CDR1 MDHEN and CDR2 SYDVKM come from the germline V gene. The CDR3 DNA follows: TGTGCCAGCAGTTTAGCTAGACATACGCAGTATTTT. Its translation: CASSLARHTQYF.

This clonotype was counted a few times. This rearrangement joins TRBV29-1 to TRBJ2-5, with a possible D match to TRBD1 (5 bases). V was pared by 5 bases and J by 4 bases, with 14 bases between. The CDR3 extends over 13 amino acids. Germline V gene data show CDR1 as SQVTM and CDR2 as ANQGSEA. The CDR3 coding sequence is TGCAGCGTTTCTACAGGAAGAGGAGAGACCCAGTACTTC. It codes for CSVSTGRGETQYF.

This clonotype showed up just a few times. The V gene is TRBV10-3, the J gene TRBJ1-5; no clear D. CDR1 is ENHRY, CDR2 SYGVKD, per germline. Trimming removed 2 bases at V and 3 bases at J, with 11 bases between. The CDR3 has 15 residues. This CDR3 reads CAISERQLDNQPQHF. The DNA of the CDR3 is TGTGCCATCAGTGAGAGGCAGCTAGACAATCAGCCCCAGCATTTT.

The chain joins TRBV6-1 to TRBJ2-1; D is possibly TRBD2 (5 bases). Per germline, CDR1 MNHNS and CDR2 SASEGT. V dropped 6 bases and J dropped 3 bases, with 9 bases sitting between them. This CDR3 contains 13 residues. CDR3 in amino acids: CASRSGDYNEQFF. The CDR3 coding sequence is TGTGCCAGCAGGAGCGGCGACTACAATGAGCAGTTCTTC.

As DNA, the CDR3 is TGTGCCAGTAGTATTTTAGGGGTTACTGAAGCTTTCTTT. It yields the protein CASSILGVTEAFF. The chain recombines TRBV19 with TRBJ1-1; D is perhaps TRBD1 (5 bases). Per the germline V gene, CDR1 is LNHDA and CDR2 is SQIVND (reference sequence). Between the trimmed V and J ends, which lost 3 bases and 5 bases, there was a span of 10 bases. This CDR3 has 13 residues.

CDR3 sequence: CATSSEGTSEYEQYF. CDR3 in DNA: TGTGCCACCAGCAGCGAAGGGACTAGCGAGTACGAGCAGTACTTC. The chain employs TRBV15 and TRBJ2-7; 10 bases fit TRBD2. The germline CDR1 and CDR2 sequences are LNHNV and YYDKDF (reference sequence). This CDR3 is built from 15 residues. V trimming: 3 bases; J trimming: 4 bases; junction bases outside the gene matches: 6.

The chain combines TRBV6-1 with TRBJ1-3; the match to TRBD1 covers 7 bases. The CDR3 totals 15 residues. CDR1 and CDR2 (germline): MNHNS, SASEGT. With 3 bases clipped from V and 2 bases from J, the junction kept 4 bases outside the gene matches. Here the CDR3 DNA reads TGTGCCAGCAGTGATCAGCAGGGGGCTGGAAACACCATATATTTT. Translating it yields CASSDQQGAGNTIYF.

This clonotype was picked up a small number of times. V is TRBV11-2 and J is TRBJ2-5; D gene ambiguous. The V end was cut by 3 bases, the J end by 1 base, with 0 bases between. The CDR3 covers 11 residues. CDR1 and CDR2 from the germline V gene are SGHAT and FQNNGV. CDR3 coding DNA: TGTGCCAGCAGCTTCCAAGAGACCCAGTACTTC. Its translation is CASSFQETQYF. The whole variable domain, filled in from reference TRBV11-2 and TRBJ2-5, reads EAGVAQSPRYKIIEKRQSVAFWCNPISGHATLYWYQQILGQGPKLLIQFQNNGVVDDSQLPKDRFSAERLKGVDSTLKIQPAKLEDSAVYLCASSFQETQYFGPGTRLLVL.

This rearrangement joins TRBV20-1 to TRBJ1-2, with D hard to call. The germline V gene has CDR1 DFQATT and CDR2 SNEGSKA (reference sequence). V lost 2 bases, J lost 11 bases, and 15 bases lay in between. The CDR3 runs 12 residues. The CDR3 loop is CSARFETLGYTF. The CDR3 DNA sequence: TGCAGTGCTAGATTTGAGACCCTTGGGTACACCTTC.

This clonotype was detected only a few times. CDR3 DNA sequence: TGCAGTGCCCTGTGGGGTCAGCCCCAGCATTTT. It is translated as CSALWGQPQHF. V gene TRBV20-1 combines with J gene TRBJ1-5; D remains ambiguous. Trimming pared 6 bases from V and 6 bases from J, leaving 9 bases between. CDR1 is DFQATT and CDR2 is SNEGSKA in the germline V gene (reference sequence). The CDR3 totals 11 residues.

This chain connects TRBV20-1 to TRBJ2-2, with TRBD2 identical over 7 bases. In germline, CDR1 is DFQATT, CDR2 SNEGSKA (reference sequence). V trimming: 3 bases; J trimming: 0 bases; junction bases outside the gene matches: 7. This CDR3 comprises 16 residues. This chain's CDR3 is CSARGLLFANTGELFF. The CDR3 coding sequence is TGCAGTGCTAGGGGACTACTCTTCGCGAACACCGGGGAGCTGTTTTTT.

This chain links TRBV28 with TRBJ1-5; TRBD1 is a possible D gene (5 bases). The V gene's germline CDR1 is MDHEN and CDR2 SYDVKM. CDR3 length: 13 residues. Trimming cost V 11 bases and J 5 bases, with 16 bases left between them. This CDR3 is CAALGRGDQPQHF. CDR3 DNA sequence: TGTGCCGCCCTCGGACGGGGCGATCAGCCCCAGCATTTT.

The rearrangement links TRBV11-3 to TRBJ2-7; D is perhaps TRBD2 (5 bases). V dropped 5 bases and J dropped 0 bases, with 11 bases sitting between them. Per germline, CDR1 SGHNT and CDR2 YENEEA. This CDR3 spans 14 amino acids. The CDR3: CASSVEDSSYEQYF. The CDR3 DNA sequence: TGTGCCAGCAGCGTCGAGGACTCCTCCTACGAGCAGTACTTC.

This clonotype came up a few times. V usage is TRBV20-1 and J usage is TRBJ2-3, with 11 bases fitting TRBD2. Germline CDR1 DFQATT, CDR2 SNEGSKA (reference sequence). The ends lost 1 base at V and 1 base at J; junction bases unmatched: 4. CDR3 length: 16 residues. The CDR3 loop is CSARVSGRAGTDTQYF. Here the CDR3 DNA reads TGCAGTGCTAGAGTTAGCGGGAGGGCAGGCACAGATACGCAGTATTTT.

The sample holds a few counts of this clonotype. V is TRBV20-1 and J is TRBJ2-1; 11 bases line up with TRBD2. V dropped 3 bases and J dropped 7; count of bases not matched to a gene: 14. This CDR3 has 17 amino acids. Looked up from germline, CDR1 is DFQATT and CDR2 is SNEGSKA (reference sequence). This chain's CDR3 is CSASSLAGGLVGNEQFF. The CDR3 nucleotides read TGCAGTGCTAGTAGCCTAGCGGGGGGCCTAGTCGGGAATGAGCAGTTCTTC.

This clonotype was detected only a few times. The rearrangement links TRBV6-2 or TRBV6-3 to TRBJ2-7, with 12 bases matching TRBD1. J gave up 6 bases and V 10 bases, and 10 bases lay outside the gene matches. The CDR3 extends over 14 amino acids. Germline CDR1 reads MNHEY; CDR2 reads SVGEGT. The CDR3 DNA sequence: TGTGCCACCCAGGTTGGGACAGGGGGCTTCGAGCAGTACTTC. Amino acid sequence: CATQVGTGGFEQYF.

The chain uses TRBV28 and TRBJ1-6; no definite D call. This CDR3 has 14 amino acids. From germline, CDR1 is MDHEN and CDR2 SYDVKM. V was cut by 3 bases and J by 8 bases, with 11 bases left in between. The CDR3 coding sequence is TGTGCCAGCAGTTTCTCTAAGACCCATTCACCCCTCCACTTT. This codes for CASSFSKTHSPLHF.

This chain connects TRBV7-9 to TRBJ2-7, with a weak D call TRBD1 (6 bases). V lost 0 bases and J 2 bases, leaving 11 bases between the germline ends. The germline CDR1 and CDR2 sequences are SEHNR and FQNEAQ (reference sequence). The CDR3 runs to 15 residues. DNA of the CDR3: TGTGCCAGCAGCTTAGCGGGGACACCAACCTACGAGCAGTACTTC. Protein: CASSLAGTPTYEQYF. Full variable domain (rest looked up from reference TRBV7-9 and TRBJ2-7): DTGVSQNPRHKITKRGQNVTFRCDPISEHNRLYWYRQTLGQGPEFLTYFQNEAQLEKSRLLSDRFSAERPKGSFSTLEIQRTEQGDSAMYLCASSLAGTPTYEQYFGPGTRLTVT.

This clonotype occurred a few times. The chain links TRBV18 to TRBJ1-6, with TRBD1 matching 10 bases. Germline CDR1 KGHSH, CDR2 LQKENI. V shed 2 bases and J 7 bases; nucleotides not matched to a gene: 2. CDR3 length: 15 residues. The CDR3 loop reads CASSPSTGGNSPLHF. The CDR3 DNA follows: TGTGCCAGCTCACCATCGACAGGGGGCAATTCACCCCTCCACTTT.

This clonotype was seen only a few times. V is TRBV7-8 and J is TRBJ1-5; no definite D call. Germline values: CDR1 SGHVS, CDR2 FQNEAQ. Trimming took off 6 bases at V and 1 base at J, with 10 bases between the two ends. CDR3 length: 14 residues. CDR3 loop: CASRPGMSNQPQHF. DNA of the CDR3: TGTGCCAGCAGGCCGGGGATGAGCAATCAGCCCCAGCATTTT.

This clonotype was picked up a small number of times. The V call is TRBV6-1, the J call TRBJ2-2; D may be TRBD2 (5 bases). CDR1 is MNHNS, CDR2 SASEGT, per germline. The ends were cut back, 5 bases at V and 7 bases at J, with 11 bases in the middle. The CDR3 sequence is 13 residues long. CDR3 sequence: CASSPTGFGELFF. CDR3 nucleotide sequence: TGTGCCAGCAGTCCTACGGGATTCGGGGAGCTGTTTTTT.